Each of the 14 T cell receptor beta chains below was sequenced from the same sample in a study of CD8 T cells in Susac syndrome. A quantity of about 0.45 to 1 ug RNA underwent reverse transcription using random hexamers. TCRdb fed the immunoSEQ multiplex PCR reads into MiXCR, producing one record per CDR3 protein. The data hold some 160,000 distinct CDR3 sequences, with roughly 94% observed a single time. The specimen was CD4+ T cells from PBMCs. The receptors were sampled from a human donor with Susac syndrome.

This chain connects TRBV4-2 to TRBJ2-3; 9 bases fit TRBD1. Trimming took 0 bases from V and 4 from J; bases not matched to a gene: 5. Germline assignment: CDR1 LGHNA and CDR2 YNFKEQ. The CDR3 has 16 residues. The chain's CDR3 is CASSQDQQGAADTQYF. CDR3 DNA sequence: TGTGCCAGCAGCCAAGATCAACAGGGGGCGGCAGATACGCAGTATTTT.

The rearrangement links TRBV7-9 to TRBJ2-1; D call uncertain. The length of the CDR3 is 8 residues. Germline CDR1 and CDR2: SEHNR and FQNEAQ (reference sequence). V dropped 7 bases and J dropped 8 bases, with 0 bases sitting between them. CDR3 sequence (DNA): TGTGCCAGCAATGAGCAGTTCTTC. Translating gives CASNEQFF.

The chain uses TRBV3-1 and TRBJ2-5; 8 nucleotides line up with TRBD2. Germline V gene lookup returns CDR1 LGHDT and CDR2 YNNKEL (reference sequence). There are 14 residues in the CDR3. Trimming at V came to 8 bases and at J to 3 bases, leaving 8 bases not matched to a gene. CDR3 sequence (DNA): TGTGCCAGCCTGAGGCGGGGGGCCGAAGAGACCCAGTACTTC. It specifies CASLRRGAEETQYF.

The chain employs TRBV2 and TRBJ1-2; D not certain. Germline V CDR1 and CDR2: SNHLY, FYNNEI. The CDR3 has 16 amino acids. Trimming pared 0 bases from V and 0 bases from J, leaving 11 bases between. CDR3 sequence (DNA): TGTGCCAGCAGTGAAGCCGAGAGACAACCTAACTATGGCTACACCTTC. Translated, it gives CASSEAERQPNYGYTF.

This chain joins TRBV18 and TRBJ1-1; TRBD1 might be the D (6 bases). CDR1 is KGHSH, CDR2 LQKENI, per germline. Trimming pared 3 bases from V and 5 bases from J, leaving 13 bases between. The CDR3 is 14 amino acids. The CDR3 reads CASSPGGGFTEAFF. The CDR3 DNA follows: TGTGCCAGCTCACCCGGCGGGGGCTTTACTGAAGCTTTCTTT.

V gene TRBV20-1 combines with J gene TRBJ1-1; 9 bases match TRBD1. Trimming at V came to 5 bases and at J to 0 bases, leaving 4 bases not matched to a gene. CDR1 DFQATT and CDR2 SNEGSKA come from the germline V gene (reference sequence). This CDR3 has 14 residues. CDR3 nucleotides: TGCAGTGCTGTACAGGGGGCCTTGAACACTGAAGCTTTCTTT. Amino acids: CSAVQGALNTEAFF.

CDR3 bases: TGCAGTGCTATCTGGGGGCTGGGAGGGATGGAGACCCAGTACTTC. Translated: CSAIWGLGGMETQYF. The chain has TRBV20-1 and TRBJ2-5, with TRBD2 as a possible D gene (7 bases). The CDR3 covers 15 residues. The V end lost 4 bases, the J end lost 5 bases, and 20 bases lay between the germline ends. Germline V CDR1 and CDR2: DFQATT, SNEGSKA (reference sequence).

The chain uses TRBV10-3 and TRBJ2-2, with 9 bases aligning to TRBD1. The CDR3 length is 15 residues. After removal of 6 bases from V and 4 bases from J, the junction contained 6 bases not matched to a gene. CDR1 is ENHRY, CDR2 SYGVKD, per germline. CDR3 in amino acids: CAIRGTGQFTGELFF. In DNA form, the CDR3 reads TGTGCCATCAGGGGGACAGGGCAATTCACCGGGGAGCTGTTTTTT.

The chain is built from TRBV24-1 and TRBJ2-1; TRBD1 matches 8 bases. CDR1 and CDR2 from the germline V gene are KGHDR and SFDVKD. After removal of 4 bases from V and 8 bases from J, the junction contained 6 bases not matched to a gene. This CDR3 spans 14 amino acids. CDR3 loop: CATSDPTGVDEQFF. CDR3 sequence (DNA): TGTGCCACCAGTGACCCGACAGGGGTCGATGAGCAGTTCTTC.

This clonotype was seen just once. The J gene is TRBJ1-4, the V gene TRBV11-1; no definite D call. Germline assignment: CDR1 SGHAT and CDR2 FQDESV (reference sequence). CDR3 length: 15 residues. V was clipped by 6 bases and J by 8 bases, with 19 bases between them. The CDR3 DNA reads TGTGCCAGCAGACAAAACCCGCAGAGTAGCGAAAAACTGTTTTTT. Amino acid sequence: CASRQNPQSSEKLFF.

The CDR3 is CATSPGQGNTGELFF. In DNA form, the CDR3 reads TGTGCCACCTCGCCGGGACAGGGGAACACCGGGGAGCTGTTTTTT. The V gene is TRBV10-3, the J gene TRBJ2-2, with 9 bases identical to TRBD1. Trimming removed 10 bases from V and 1 base from J; junction bases left unmatched: 7. CDR1 ENHRY and CDR2 SYGVKD come from the germline V gene. There are 15 residues in the CDR3.

The V and J genes are TRBV3-1 and TRBJ2-3, with D possibly TRBD1 on 6 matching bases. Trimming shortened V by 3 bases and J by 2 bases, and 9 bases separated the two germline ends. Germline V gene data show CDR1 as LGHDT and CDR2 as YNNKEL (reference sequence). This CDR3 is 14 amino acids long. The chain's CDR3 is CASSQRGITDTQYF. In nucleotides, the CDR3 is TGTGCCAGCAGCCAGAGGGGGATCACAGATACGCAGTATTTT.

This clonotype showed up just once. The chain employs TRBV7-3 and TRBJ2-5, with 12 bases matching TRBD2. Germline-derived CDR1 and CDR2 are SGHTA and FQGTGA. V lost 5 bases to trimming and J lost 4 bases; unmatched junction nucleotides: 14. The CDR3 extends over 18 amino acids. The CDR3 coding sequence is TGTGCCAGCAGCATGAACCTAGCGGGGGGGCAGGATAGAGAGACCCAGTACTTC. It yields the protein CASSMNLAGGQDRETQYF.

This chain joins TRBV13 and TRBJ1-1; D not resolved. The CDR3 is made up of 16 amino acids. Germline V gene data show CDR1 as PRHDT and CDR2 as FYEKMQ (reference sequence). Trimming removed 5 bases from V and 2 bases from J, with 18 bases in between. The CDR3 nucleotides are TGTGCCAGCAGCCCAATGCTGAGGGCTCCCAACACTGAAGCTTTCTTT. This sequence encodes CASSPMLRAPNTEAFF.